One sample yielded the 19 T cell receptor beta chains listed below, sequenced in a study of CD8 T cells in ankylosing spondylitis. Their target antigens are unknown. MiXCR was run by TCRdb on the 5' RACE reads, yielding one entry per CDR3 protein. Counted here are about 800,000 distinct CDR3 sequences, about an eighth occurring once; the ten biggest clones make up more than 0.5%. Overall study results and limits: Seven to nine highly homologous variants made up a TCR beta motif, and this motif appeared characteristic of ankylosing spondylitis blood.

The sample was blood, either unsorted or a sorted T cell fraction (not recorded which). Source of these receptors: a male donor with ankylosing spondylitis.

This clonotype has more than one count but fewer than ten. The chain carries TRBV29-1 and TRBJ1-1; D ambiguous. The ends were cut back, 3 bases at V and 2 bases at J, with 10 bases in the middle. Germline V gives CDR1 SQVTM, CDR2 ANQGSEA. There are 13 residues in the CDR3. The CDR3 loop reads CSVDRQFNTEAFF. The CDR3 DNA is TGCAGCGTTGATCGGCAGTTTAACACTGAAGCTTTCTTT.

This clonotype was recorded a few times. The rearrangement uses TRBV20-1 and TRBJ2-1; a possible D gene is TRBD2 (6 bases). In germline, CDR1 is DFQATT, CDR2 SNEGSKA (reference sequence). Trimming took 4 bases from V and 5 from J, leaving 15 bases between them. CDR3 length: 14 residues. The CDR3 DNA reads TGCAGTGCTACGATTAGCGGCTCGAACAATGAGCAGTTCTTC. It translates to CSATISGSNNEQFF.

In this sample, this clonotype turned up a few times. The J gene is TRBJ1-2, the V gene TRBV18, with D possibly TRBD1 on 5 matching bases. Germline values: CDR1 KGHSH, CDR2 LQKENI. This CDR3 has 14 residues. Trimming took 3 bases from V and 8 from J, leaving 16 bases between them. The CDR3 bases are TGTGCCAGCTCACCTGGTCGAGGACAAGTGGGCTACACCTTC. Protein sequence: CASSPGRGQVGYTF.

This clonotype was seen repeatedly, ten times or more. J is TRBJ1-6 and V is TRBV20-1, with D unresolved. Per germline, CDR1 DFQATT and CDR2 SNEGSKA (reference sequence). The CDR3 is 15 amino acids. V lost 5 bases, J lost 10 bases, and 21 bases lay in between. The CDR3, as DNA: TGCAGTGCTGCCGGGCCCGGAGGTCCGGGATCACCCCTCCACTTT. Amino acid sequence: CSAAGPGGPGSPLHF.

The CDR3: CASSLGLSGGGQPQHF. The CDR3 region has the DNA TGTGCCAGCAGCTTAGGTCTTTCGGGCGGAGGTCAGCCCCAGCATTTT. The rearrangement uses TRBV7-2 and TRBJ1-5; D uncertain. CDR1 and CDR2 from the germline V gene are SGHTA and FQGNSA. The length of the CDR3 is 16 residues. The germline V and J ends were trimmed by 1 base and 6 bases, with 16 bases remaining between them.

The CDR3 spells CASSLSLSNEQFF. Here the CDR3 DNA reads TGTGCCAGCAGCTTATCGTTGTCCAATGAGCAGTTCTTC. This rearrangement joins TRBV11-2 to TRBJ2-1, with D uncertain. Deletions cut 2 bases from V and 6 bases from J, with 8 bases between. CDR3 length: 13 residues. The germline CDR1 and CDR2 sequences are SGHAT and FQNNGV.

The rearrangement links TRBV7-8 to TRBJ2-1, with no clear D. The germline V gene has CDR1 SGHVS and CDR2 FQNEAQ. This CDR3 has 13 amino acids. V lost 1 base, J lost 9 bases, and 10 bases lay in between. This CDR3 is CASSLVMDFEQFF. CDR3 DNA sequence: TGTGCCAGCAGCTTAGTTATGGATTTTGAGCAGTTCTTC.

Ten or more counts support this clonotype. The chain recombines TRBV9 with TRBJ1-2, with D possibly TRBD1 on 5 matching bases. CDR1 and CDR2 from the germline V gene are SGDLS and YYNGEE. The CDR3 is 12 residues long. Trimming took off 3 bases at V and 7 bases at J, with 10 bases between the two ends. Here the CDR3 reads CASSAPGSGYTF. CDR3 nucleotides: TGTGCCAGCAGCGCCCCAGGGAGTGGCTACACCTTC. Complete variable domain (other parts from reference TRBV9 and TRBJ1-2): DSGVTQTPKHLITATGQRVTLRCSPRSGDLSVYWYQQSLDQGLQFLIQYYNGEERAKGNILERFSAQQFPDLHSELNLSSLELGDSALYFCASSAPGSGYTFGSGTRLTVV.

This clonotype was found a few times. CDR3 nucleotides: TGCAGTGCTAGAAGGGCTAGACCCCCAGATACGCAGTATTTT. This translates into CSARRARPPDTQYF. The rearrangement uses TRBV20-1 and TRBJ2-3; D unresolved. Germline CDR1 DFQATT, CDR2 SNEGSKA (reference sequence). This CDR3 comprises 14 residues. V was clipped by 2 bases and J by 4 bases, with 13 bases between them.

This clonotype was counted a few times. In nucleotides, the CDR3 is TGTGCCAGCAGTCCCTTAGGGCGAGGTTCACCCCTCCACTTT. Translating it yields CASSPLGRGSPLHF. The chain carries TRBV27 and TRBJ1-6; D is unclear. V was shortened by 5 bases and J by 9 bases, with 14 bases between the two germline ends. This CDR3 spans 14 amino acids. Germline V gene sequence: CDR1 MNHEY, CDR2 SMNVEV (reference sequence).

This chain joins TRBV11-1 and TRBJ2-2, with D perhaps given as TRBD1 or TRBD2 (6 bases each). The CDR3 contains 15 residues. In germline, CDR1 is SGHAT, CDR2 FQDESV (reference sequence). V dropped 7 bases and J dropped 1 base, with 13 bases sitting between them. The CDR3, as DNA: TGTGCCAGCAAAAAGGCGGGACAGAACACCGGGGAGCTGTTTTTT. It is translated as CASKKAGQNTGELFF.

The chain couples TRBV3-1 to TRBJ2-1; TRBD1 aligns across 8 bases. The ends lost 4 bases at V and 10 bases at J; junction bases unmatched: 21. The germline V gene encodes CDR1 LGHDT and CDR2 YNNKEL (reference sequence). CDR3 length: 18 residues. CDR3 protein: CASSPHSPGQDVLGEQFF. CDR3 DNA sequence: TGTGCCAGCAGCCCCCACAGTCCGGGACAGGACGTTTTAGGGGAGCAGTTCTTC.

The J gene is TRBJ1-5, the V gene TRBV13; possible D gene TRBD1, 5 bases. This CDR3 is 13 amino acids long. In germline, CDR1 is PRHDT, CDR2 FYEKMQ (reference sequence). V lost 7 bases and J 7 bases, leaving 14 bases between the germline ends. The CDR3 reads CASTPWGGQPQHF. CDR3 in DNA: TGTGCCAGCACCCCTTGGGGCGGACAGCCCCAGCATTTT.

This clonotype has a handful of counts. The chain combines TRBV29-1 with TRBJ2-1; tentatively, D is TRBD2 (7 bases). Trimming pared 4 bases from V and 0 bases from J, leaving 13 bases between. Germline CDR1 and CDR2: SQVTM and ANQGSEA. CDR3 length equals 15 residues. CDR3 nucleotide sequence: TGCAGCGTTGCGGGGGGCTCTAGCTCCTACAATGAGCAGTTCTTC. Its protein product is CSVAGGSSSYNEQFF.

The rearrangement uses TRBV24-1 and TRBJ2-1, with D unclear. CDR1 is KGHDR and CDR2 is SFDVKD in the germline V gene. The CDR3 is made up of 13 amino acids. Trimming removed 5 bases from V and 5 bases from J, with 9 bases in between. DNA of the CDR3: TGTGCCACCAGTGTAGCCAGTAACAATGAGCAGTTCTTC. It is translated as CATSVASNNEQFF.

The chain recombines TRBV20-1 with TRBJ2-3; the D gene is possibly TRBD2 (6 bases). The CDR3 runs to 14 residues. V lost 6 bases and J lost 7, with 20 bases in between. The germline V gene has CDR1 DFQATT and CDR2 SNEGSKA (reference sequence). CDR3 sequence reads: CSATSGVPSYTQYF. CDR3 coding DNA: TGCAGTGCGACCTCGGGGGTGCCCTCGTATACGCAGTATTTT.

This clonotype was seen a few times. This chain connects TRBV19 to TRBJ1-1, with unresolved D. There are 15 residues in the CDR3. Trimming cost V 3 bases and J 4 bases, with 15 bases left between them. Looked up from germline, CDR1 is LNHDA and CDR2 is SQIVND (reference sequence). This chain's CDR3 is CASSMIGGRGTEAFF. CDR3 coding DNA: TGTGCCAGTAGTATGATAGGAGGGCGTGGCACTGAAGCTTTCTTT. The full variable domain, completed using reference TRBV19 and TRBJ1-1, is DGGITQSPKYLFRKEGQNVTLSCEQNLNHDAMYWYRQDPGQGLRLIYYSQIVNDFQKGDIAEGYSVSREKKESFPLTVTSAQKNPTAFYLCASSMIGGRGTEAFFGQGTRLTVV.

This clonotype was observed a few times. The chain's CDR3 is CASSSAFLSSGANVLTF. As DNA, the CDR3 is TGTGCCAGCAGTTCTGCCTTCCTGAGCTCTGGGGCCAACGTCCTGACTTTC. V usage is TRBV27 and J usage is TRBJ2-6, with no clear D. The V and J ends lost 4 bases and 0 bases respectively, with 13 bases between them. The CDR3 totals 17 residues. Germline V gene lookup returns CDR1 MNHEY and CDR2 SMNVEV (reference sequence).

The CDR3 region has the DNA TGCGCCAGCAGCTTGTCCGGGATAGCGGGCCGGAGCGAGCAGTACTTC. Residues: CASSLSGIAGRSEQYF. V gene TRBV5-1 combines with J gene TRBJ2-7; 7 bases align to TRBD2. V shed 1 base and J 6 bases; nucleotides not matched to a gene: 13. CDR1 SGHRS and CDR2 YFSETQ come from the germline V gene. This CDR3 has 16 residues.